The present T cell receptor beta chain was sequenced within a study of shared clonotypes between healthy human individuals. The CDR3 is 15 amino acids. The germline CDR1 and CDR2 sequences are MNHNY and SVGAGI (reference sequence). The J segment lost 7 bases and the V segment lost 5 bases, leaving 6 bases of the junction unmatched. Method: immunoSEQ multiplex PCR; TCRdb's copy keeps in-frame clones and lacks some. The top ten clones hold roughly 0.13% of a sample with 2 million to 3 million clones, just over 90% of them seen once. The chain is built from TRBV6-6 and TRBJ1-6; 9 nucleotides align to TRBD1. The receptor comes from a man aged 18-30 years in good health. Sequenced sample: naive CD4+ T cells sorted from blood. Subset here: CD45RA+ positively selected. CDR3 amino acids: CASSTLTGGNSPLHF. The CDR3 nucleotides read TGTGCCAGCAGTACCCTGACAGGGGGGAATTCACCCCTCCACTTT.